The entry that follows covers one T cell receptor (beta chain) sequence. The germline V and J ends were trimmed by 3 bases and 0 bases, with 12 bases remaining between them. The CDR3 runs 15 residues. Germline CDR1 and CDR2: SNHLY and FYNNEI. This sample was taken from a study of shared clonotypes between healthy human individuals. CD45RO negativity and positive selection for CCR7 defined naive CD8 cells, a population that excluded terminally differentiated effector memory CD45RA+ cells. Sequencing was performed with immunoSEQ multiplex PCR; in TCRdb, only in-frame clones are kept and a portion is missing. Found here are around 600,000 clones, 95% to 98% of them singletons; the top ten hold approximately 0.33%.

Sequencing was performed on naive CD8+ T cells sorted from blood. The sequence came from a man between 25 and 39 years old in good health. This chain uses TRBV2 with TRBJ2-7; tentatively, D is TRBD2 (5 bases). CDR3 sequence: CASSEESGNSYEQYF. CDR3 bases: TGTGCCAGCAGTGAGGAGAGCGGAAACTCCTACGAGCAGTACTTC.